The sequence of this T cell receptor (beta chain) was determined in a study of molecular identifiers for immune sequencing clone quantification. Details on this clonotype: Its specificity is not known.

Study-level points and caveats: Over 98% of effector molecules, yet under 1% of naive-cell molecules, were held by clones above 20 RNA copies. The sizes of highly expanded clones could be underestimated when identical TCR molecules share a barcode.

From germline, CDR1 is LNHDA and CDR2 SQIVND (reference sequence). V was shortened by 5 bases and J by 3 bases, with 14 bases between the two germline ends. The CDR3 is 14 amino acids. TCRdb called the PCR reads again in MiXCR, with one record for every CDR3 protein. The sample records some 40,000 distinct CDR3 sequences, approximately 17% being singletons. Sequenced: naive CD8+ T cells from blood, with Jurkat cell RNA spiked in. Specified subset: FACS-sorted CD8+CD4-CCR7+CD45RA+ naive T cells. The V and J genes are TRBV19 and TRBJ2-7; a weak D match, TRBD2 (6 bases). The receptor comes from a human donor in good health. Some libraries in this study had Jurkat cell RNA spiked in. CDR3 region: CASSPTGVNYEQYF. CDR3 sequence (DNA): TGTGCCAGTAGTCCCACGGGAGTAAACTACGAGCAGTACTTC.